Each of the 19 T cell receptor beta chains below was sequenced from the same sample in a study of spatial heterogeneity in lung cancer. Time point specified: sample taken at primary tumor resection. Material for sequencing was whole RNA from tumor, nontumor lung or frozen PBMC, left unsorted. TCRdb analysed the 5' RACE reads with MiXCR anew, one entry per CDR3 protein. This table holds 6,500 or so distinct CDR3 sequences, about 7.7% found once. Material: PBMCs, obtained at surgery. Receptor source: a male donor with early-stage non-small cell lung cancer.

This clonotype has ten or more counts. This beta chain is a stray sequence in a library constructed for alpha chains; its clone size is not meaningful. J is TRBJ2-1 and V is TRBV29-1; D is unresolved. The germline V and J ends were trimmed by 2 bases and 0 bases, with 5 bases remaining between them. The CDR3 sequence is 13 residues long. Germline loops: CDR1 SQVTM, CDR2 ANQGSEA. The CDR3 nucleotides are TGCAGCGTTGAATTTAGCTCCTACAATGAGCAGTTCTTC. Protein product: CSVEFSSYNEQFF.

Points on this clonotype: Because the library targeted alpha chains, this beta chain is an off-target read whose size means little. The chain has TRBV6-5 and TRBJ2-1; D is unclear. Germline loops: CDR1 MNHEY, CDR2 SVGAGI. The ends were cut back, 6 bases at V and 9 bases at J, with 15 bases in the middle. The CDR3 extends over 13 amino acids. The CDR3 reads CASSLTNRGEQFF. CDR3 DNA: TGTGCCAGCAGCCTTACCAACCGCGGTGAGCAGTTCTTC.

As to this clonotype: A library made for alpha chains picked up this beta chain off target, so its size means little. The CDR3 reads CASSLGNQGTQYF. CDR3 nucleotides: TGTGCCAGCAGCTTGGGAAACCAAGGCACCCAGTACTTC. The chain carries TRBV7-8 and TRBJ2-5; no clear D. Trimming took 3 bases from V and 8 from J, leaving 13 bases between them. The germline CDR1 and CDR2 sequences are SGHVS and FQNEAQ. This CDR3 comprises 13 residues.

This clonotype has ten or more counts. Because this beta chain is a stray read in a library intended to capture alpha chains, its abundance should not be given much weight. This chain joins TRBV7-9 and TRBJ2-1; TRBD2 matches at 9 bases. The V gene end was trimmed by 7 bases and the J gene end by 4 bases; junction bases not matched to a gene: 17. The CDR3 runs to 18 residues. CDR1 is SEHNR, CDR2 FQNEAQ, per germline (reference sequence). Here the CDR3 reads CASKVAVPAGGNYNEQFF. In nucleotides, the CDR3 is TGTGCCAGCAAGGTGGCGGTACCAGCGGGGGGTAATTACAATGAGCAGTTCTTC.

This clonotype occurred many times. Being off target in a library aimed at alpha chains, this beta chain has a size of little meaning. This rearrangement joins TRBV2 to TRBJ1-5; D uncertain. Germline CDR1 is SNHLY and CDR2 is FYNNEI. The V end lost 4 bases, the J end lost 2 bases, and 9 bases lay between the germline ends. The CDR3 is made up of 14 amino acids. CDR3 sequence reads: CASSVERGNQPQHF. The DNA for the CDR3 is TGTGCCAGCAGTGTAGAAAGGGGCAATCAGCCCCAGCATTTT.

This clonotype was found many times. This beta chain is off target for a library built for alpha chains, so its abundance means little. The chain links TRBV29-1 to TRBJ1-1; the match to TRBD1 covers 8 bases. Germline assignment: CDR1 SQVTM and CDR2 ANQGSEA. The CDR3 runs to 12 residues. The J segment lost 8 bases and the V segment lost 4 bases, leaving 6 bases of the junction unmatched. CDR3 nucleotides: TGCAGCGTTGCCAGGGGGGACAGGGAAGCTTTCTTT. Translation: CSVARGDREAFF.

The table lists this clonotype with many counts. Since it is a stray read in a library aimed at alpha chains, this beta chain has a size that is not meaningful. This chain links TRBV10-3 with TRBJ2-5; unclear D gene. Germline V gene data show CDR1 as ENHRY and CDR2 as SYGVKD. V dropped 11 bases and J dropped 4 bases, with 14 bases sitting between them. This CDR3 comprises 12 residues. This CDR3 reads CASGPERETQYF. Here the CDR3 DNA reads TGTGCCTCGGGCCCCGAACGAGAGACCCAGTACTTC.

This clonotype was observed at least ten times. This beta chain is a stray read from a library made for alpha chains; its abundance is not meaningful. The V gene is TRBV28, the J gene TRBJ2-5; unclear D gene. Germline V lookup: CDR1 MDHEN, CDR2 SYDVKM. The CDR3 is 14 residues long. Trimming took 5 bases from V and 2 from J, leaving 12 bases between them. CDR3 protein: CASSADLPQETQYF. In DNA form, the CDR3 reads TGTGCCAGCAGTGCCGACTTGCCGCAAGAGACCCAGTACTTC. Filled out from reference TRBV28 and TRBJ2-5, the complete variable domain reads DVKVTQSSRYLVKRTGEKVFLECVQDMDHENMFWYRQDPGLGLRLIYFSYDVKMKEKGDIPEGYSVSREKKERFSLILESASTNQTSMYLCASSADLPQETQYFGPGTRLLVL.

Ten or more counts support this clonotype. For a library built for alpha chains, this beta chain is a stray read; little rests on its size. The CDR3 spells CASRHRNYGYTF. CDR3 DNA sequence: TGTGCCAGCAGACACAGAAACTATGGCTACACCTTC. The J gene is TRBJ1-2, the V gene TRBV6-5; unclear D gene. V dropped 6 bases and J dropped 2 bases, with 7 bases sitting between them. The germline V gene has CDR1 MNHEY and CDR2 SVGAGI. This CDR3 region has 12 residues.

Of note for this clonotype: A much larger clone differs by one base, so this may be a read error. This beta chain came through as a stray read in a library set up for alpha chains, and its size says little. This rearrangement joins TRBV3-1 to TRBJ2-4, with unresolved D. CDR1 LGHDT and CDR2 YNNKEL come from the germline V gene (reference sequence). CDR3 length equals 14 residues. V was shortened by 2 bases and J by 9 bases, with 14 bases between the two germline ends. CDR3 region: CASSQSKFEPIQYF. In nucleotides, the CDR3 is TGTGCCAGCAGCCAAAGTAAATTTGAGCCCATTCAGTACTTC.

Turning to this clonotype: For a library built for alpha chains, this beta chain is a stray read; little rests on its size. The chain links TRBV27 to TRBJ2-6; the match to TRBD1 covers 9 bases. The CDR3 has 17 amino acids. V was pared by 1 base and J by 3 bases, with 4 bases of the junction left unmatched. Germline V gene data show CDR1 as MNHEY and CDR2 as SMNVEV (reference sequence). The CDR3 here is CASSLLQGAGGANVLTF. The CDR3 DNA sequence: TGTGCCAGCAGTTTATTACAGGGGGCGGGTGGGGCCAACGTCCTGACTTTC.

On this clonotype: As an off-target read in a library built for alpha chains, this beta chain has a frequency of little significance. The V call is TRBV7-2, the J call TRBJ2-4; perhaps TRBD2 as D (6 bases). V lost 3 bases and J lost 0, with 9 bases in between. This CDR3 contains 15 residues. Germline V lookup: CDR1 SGHTA, CDR2 FQGNSA. The CDR3, as DNA: TGTGCCAGCAGCTTGGGCGGGGTAGCCAAAAACATTCAGTACTTC. Protein sequence: CASSLGGVAKNIQYF.

This clonotype was seen many times. Found in a library prepared for alpha chains, this beta chain is an off-target read, and its abundance has little meaning. J is TRBJ1-6 and V is TRBV6-4; weak D call: TRBD1 (5 bases). The V gene lost 3 bases and the J gene lost 13 bases, with 13 bases spanning the gap. The CDR3 has 13 residues. Germline assignment: CDR1 MRHNA and CDR2 SNTAGT. Here the CDR3 DNA reads TGTGCCAGCAGTGAAAGACAGAACATGCCCCTCCACTTT. It specifies CASSERQNMPLHF.

This clonotype was counted many times. The library was prepared for alpha chains; this beta chain is a stray read, so its frequency means little. This chain joins TRBV25-1 and TRBJ2-5, with D possibly being TRBD1 (6 bases). The CDR3 contains 16 residues. The ends were cut back, 4 bases at V and 1 base at J, with 16 bases in the middle. Germline V CDR1 and CDR2: MGHDK, SYGVNS. CDR3 in DNA: TGTGCCAGCAGTGCATTAGGGGGTAACTTCCAAGAGACCCAGTACTTC. Amino acids: CASSALGGNFQETQYF.

A remark on this clonotype: This beta chain appears as a stray read in a library generated for alpha chains; its size is not informative. The CDR3 is CASSQEDQGHEQYF. The CDR3 DNA reads TGTGCCAGCAGCCAAGAAGATCAGGGTCACGAGCAGTACTTC. The chain has TRBV4-2 and TRBJ2-7; possibly TRBD1 for D (5 bases). V dropped 0 bases and J dropped 5 bases, with 11 bases sitting between them. The CDR3 totals 14 residues. Germline values: CDR1 LGHNA, CDR2 YNFKEQ.

This clonotype came up a few times. Because this beta chain is a stray read in a library intended to capture alpha chains, its abundance should not be given much weight. The chain is built from TRBV2 and TRBJ1-5; perhaps TRBD1 as D (6 bases). Trimming stripped 3 bases from V and 9 bases from J, with 15 bases between. The CDR3 is 14 residues long. Germline V gene lookup returns CDR1 SNHLY and CDR2 FYNNEI. This CDR3 reads CASSESVAGVPQHF. In DNA form, the CDR3 reads TGTGCCAGCAGTGAGTCAGTGGCAGGGGTGCCCCAGCATTTT.

In this sample, this clonotype turned up many times. The library was designed around alpha chains, so this beta chain is a stray read whose abundance carries little weight. As DNA, the CDR3 is TGCGCCAGCAGCTTGGGCGGGACAGACTATGGCTACACCTTC. It specifies CASSLGGTDYGYTF. The genes are TRBV5-1 and TRBJ1-2, with 7 positions matching TRBD1. J gave up 3 bases and V 0 bases, and 2 bases lay outside the gene matches. From germline, CDR1 is SGHRS and CDR2 YFSETQ. This CDR3 comprises 14 residues.

The sample holds many counts of this clonotype. The library was prepared for alpha chains; this beta chain is a stray read, so its frequency means little. The V gene is TRBV28, the J gene TRBJ2-3, with a weak D call TRBD2 (6 bases). The CDR3 spans 14 residues. Germline lookup yields CDR1 MDHEN and CDR2 SYDVKM. Trimming removed 6 bases at V and 2 bases at J, with 12 bases between. CDR3 nucleotides: TGTGCCAGCAGGGAGGGACTCAACACAGATACGCAGTATTTT. It codes for CASREGLNTDTQYF.

This clonotype came up many times. This beta chain is off target for a library built for alpha chains, so its abundance means little. The rearrangement joins TRBV7-9 to TRBJ1-1; no reliable D call. The germline V and J ends were trimmed by 5 bases and 3 bases, with 19 bases remaining between them. Germline values: CDR1 SEHNR, CDR2 FQNEAQ (reference sequence). This CDR3 is built from 16 residues. The CDR3, as DNA: TGTGCCAGCAGCCTACTCCGGGGTCGAAATTACACTGAAGCTTTCTTT. Translating it yields CASSLLRGRNYTEAFF.